Here is one T cell receptor beta chain with its context. Its antigen is currently not known. Within one base of it there is no much larger clone, and no base qualities were kept. This sample was included in a study of blood T cell repertoires in COVID-19 (dated by TCRdb to 2020 to 2022). Looking at the study overall: Samples from collaborators originated in the United States, Italy and Spain and spanned both the acute and convalescent phases of COVID-19. The prospective study material was composed of cDNA or gDNA derived from T cells, B-cell-depleted T cells, or PBMCs. The dataset comprised deeply sampled blood TCRbeta repertoires from subjects exposed to, actively infected with, or recovered from COVID-19. The repertoires were released in a freely available public database intended as a resource for research on the immune response to SARS-CoV-2. Samples came from the ongoing ImmuneRACE study (first 160 participants) plus 1,254 subjects from 6 global collaborators. Sample metadata almost always included a de-identified subject ID, COVID-19 status, age in years and sex. Where available, HLA class I and class II types were taken from metadata supplied by the sample provider and were not determined by assay-based typing. What the authors observed across the whole study: Clinical and demographic metadata were provided uncurated, with the amount varying by source and participant.

From a lookup of the germline V gene, CDR1 and CDR2 are MDHEN and SYDVKM. The CDR3 has 15 amino acids, counting the end cysteine and phenylalanine. The DNA shown is the 45-base CDR3, in frame from base 1. Relative to germline, V is 5 bases shorter and J is 7 bases shorter, with 18 bases between their ends. TCRbeta CDR3 regions were amplified from genomic DNA using the immunoSEQ Assay, a bias-controlled multiplex PCR. In the paper's pipeline: The number of nucleated cells in each sample was estimated by amplification of reference gene primers within the assay. Sequence reads were collapsed and filtered to measure the absolute abundance of every unique TCRbeta CDR3 rearrangement. For each sample, productive Simpson clonality was calculated by taking the square root of Simpson's diversity index across productive rearrangements. TCRdb took this table from immuneACCESS and kept in-frame rearrangements with V and J called. Such tables lack part of the clones; where checked against another copy, unresolved V genes explain under half of the gap, and the rest is unexplained. That table furnishes V, J and clone size, whereas the DNA furnished D and trimming. Present in this sample are under 85,000 clones, about four fifths of which were seen just once. The leading ten clones occupy more than 10% of the sample.

At one collaborating source in Seattle, patients were enrolled during active infection and were followed longitudinally through the course of disease. The collaborating institutions used their own protocols to collect whole blood in K2EDTA tubes. For TCRbeta analysis, collaborator samples were shipped as frozen whole blood, as isolated PBMCs, or as DNA extracted from either sample type. This receptor chain uses TRBV28 and TRBJ1-5; the best D guess is TRBD1, with 6 bases matching. Material for sequencing was peripheral blood. The clonotype comes from a man in his forties or fifties with COVID-19, enrolled during active disease. The CDR3 protein is CASSPRGGAGQPQHF. The DNA sequence is given as TGTGCCAGCAGTCCTAGGGGGGGCGCGGGGCAGCCCCAGCATTTT.